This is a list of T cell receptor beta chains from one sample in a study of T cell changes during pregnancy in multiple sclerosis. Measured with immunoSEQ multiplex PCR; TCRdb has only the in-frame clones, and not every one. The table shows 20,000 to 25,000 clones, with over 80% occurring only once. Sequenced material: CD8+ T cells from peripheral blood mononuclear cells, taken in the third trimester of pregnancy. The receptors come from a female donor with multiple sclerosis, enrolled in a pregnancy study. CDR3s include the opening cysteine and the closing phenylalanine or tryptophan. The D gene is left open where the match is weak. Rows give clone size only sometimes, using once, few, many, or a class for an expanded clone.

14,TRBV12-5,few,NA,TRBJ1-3,CASGLGQSGNTIYF,TGTGCTAGTGGTCTCGGACAGTCTGGAAACACCATATATTTT
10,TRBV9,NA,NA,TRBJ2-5,CASSGASLYF,TGTGCCAGCAGCGGTGCTAGTCTGTACTTC
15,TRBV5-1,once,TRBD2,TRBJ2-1,CASSLLAGGYNEQFF,TGCGCCAGCAGCTTGCTGGCGGGAGGTTACAATGAGCAGTTCTTC
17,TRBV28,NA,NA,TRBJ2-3,CASSLSDGGGRTDTQYF,TGTGCCAGCAGTTTATCTGATGGGGGAGGACGGACAGATACGCAGTATTTT
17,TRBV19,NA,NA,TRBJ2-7,CASSIDYRAAFPYEQYF,TGTGCCAGTAGTATCGACTACAGGGCCGCCTTTCCATACGAGCAGTACTTC
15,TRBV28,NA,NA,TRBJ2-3,CASSSRGTFTDTQYF,TGTGCCAGCAGTTCCCGGGGTACGTTCACAGATACGCAGTATTTT
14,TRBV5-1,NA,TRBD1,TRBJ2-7,CASSWDRGGYEQYF,TGCGCCAGCAGCTGGGACAGGGGAGGCTACGAGCAGTACTTC
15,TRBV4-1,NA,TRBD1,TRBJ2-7,CASSDQPGQPYEQYF,TGCGCCAGCAGCGATCAGCCGGGACAGCCTTACGAGCAGTACTTC
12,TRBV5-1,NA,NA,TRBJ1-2,CASNGGDYGYTF,TGCGCCAGCAATGGGGGGGACTATGGCTACACCTTC
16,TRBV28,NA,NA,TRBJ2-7,CASSFGGTAPAYEQYF,TGTGCCAGCAGTTTTGGCGGCACCGCGCCTGCCTACGAGCAGTACTTC
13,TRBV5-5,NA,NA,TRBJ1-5,CASRVSFNQPQHF,TGTGCCAGCAGAGTAAGCTTCAATCAGCCCCAGCATTTT
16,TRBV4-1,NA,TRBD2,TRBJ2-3,CASRLIAGGTGDTQYF,TGCGCCAGCAGGCTTATAGCGGGGGGAACCGGGGATACGCAGTATTTT
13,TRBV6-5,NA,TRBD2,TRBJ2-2,CASSWGGAGELFF,TGTGCCAGCTCCTGGGGGGGGGCCGGGGAGCTGTTTTTT
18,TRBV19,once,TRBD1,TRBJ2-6,CASSPTGGAVAGANVLTF,TGTGCCAGTAGTCCCACAGGGGGCGCGGTAGCTGGGGCCAACGTCCTGACTTTC
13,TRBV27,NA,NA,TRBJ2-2,CASRDSYTGELFF,TGTGCCAGCAGGGACTCATATACCGGGGAGCTGTTTTTT
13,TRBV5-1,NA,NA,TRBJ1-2,CASSLAGGDGYTF,TGCGCCAGCAGCTTGGCGGGGGGCGATGGCTACACCTTC
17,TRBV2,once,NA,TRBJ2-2,CASSQGSLGGNTGELFF,TGTGCCAGCAGTCAGGGGTCGCTTGGGGGAAACACCGGGGAGCTGTTTTTT
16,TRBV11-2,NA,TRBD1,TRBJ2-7,CASSTRDRGPPYEQYF,TGTGCCAGCAGCACGCGGGACAGGGGACCCCCCTACGAGCAGTACTTC
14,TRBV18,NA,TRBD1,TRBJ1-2,CASSAPGTGNGYTF,TGTGCCAGCTCGGCCCCCGGGACAGGGAACGGCTACACCTTC
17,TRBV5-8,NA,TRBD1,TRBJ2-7,CANAYRTTGTGDYEQYF,TGTGCCAACGCATATAGAACCACCGGGACAGGAGACTACGAGCAGTACTTC
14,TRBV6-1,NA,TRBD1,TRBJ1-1,CASSELTGSTEAFF,TGTGCCAGCAGTGAATTGACAGGGAGCACTGAAGCTTTCTTT
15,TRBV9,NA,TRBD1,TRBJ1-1,CASSVEPGQRTEAFF,TGTGCCAGCAGCGTAGAACCGGGACAGCGGACTGAAGCTTTCTTT
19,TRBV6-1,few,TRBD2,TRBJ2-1,CASSEGWASGGVKYNEQFF,TGTGCCAGCAGTGAAGGATGGGCTAGCGGGGGGGTGAAATACAATGAGCAGTTCTTC
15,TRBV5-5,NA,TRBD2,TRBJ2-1,CASSFFLGTSNEQFF,TGTGCCAGCAGCTTTTTCTTGGGGACTAGCAATGAGCAGTTCTTC
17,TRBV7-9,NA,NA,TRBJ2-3,CASTAPEAGGLTDTQYF,TGTGCCAGCACTGCACCTGAGGCGGGTGGGCTAACAGATACGCAGTATTTT
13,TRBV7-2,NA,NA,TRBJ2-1,CASSLDLNNEQFF,TGTGCCAGCAGCCTGGACTTAAACAATGAGCAGTTCTTC
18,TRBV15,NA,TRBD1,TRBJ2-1,CATSRVSVGTGSANEQFF,TGTGCCACCAGCAGGGTGTCTGTCGGGACAGGGTCGGCCAATGAGCAGTTCTTC
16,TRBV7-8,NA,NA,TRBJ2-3,CASSLDPPTSTDTQYF,TGTGCCAGCAGCTTAGACCCACCTACTAGCACAGATACGCAGTATTTT
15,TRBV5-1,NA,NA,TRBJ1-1,CASSLTGSCYTEAFF,TGCGCCAGCAGTCTTACAGGGAGTTGCTACACTGAAGCTTTCTTT
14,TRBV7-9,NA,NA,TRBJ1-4,CASSFPDRNEKLFF,TGTGCCAGCAGCTTCCCAGATCGTAATGAAAAACTGTTTTTT
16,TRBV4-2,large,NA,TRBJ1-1,CASSQDFSGGNTEAFF,TGTGCCAGCAGCCAAGATTTTTCGGGGGGGAACACTGAAGCTTTCTTT
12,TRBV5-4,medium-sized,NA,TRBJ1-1,CASSLRDTEAFF,TGTGCCAGCAGCCTCCGGGACACTGAAGCTTTCTTT
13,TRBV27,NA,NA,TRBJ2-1,CASSINVRNEQFF,TGTGCCAGCAGTATAAACGTTCGGAATGAGCAGTTCTTC
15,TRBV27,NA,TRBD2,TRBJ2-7,CASSPGTSGMYEQYF,TGTGCCAGCAGTCCTGGGACTAGCGGGATGTACGAGCAGTACTTC
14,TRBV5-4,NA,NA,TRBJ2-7,CASSPGSGSYEQYF,TGTGCCAGCAGCCCGGGGTCTGGCTCCTACGAGCAGTACTTC
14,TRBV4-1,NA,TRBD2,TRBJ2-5,CASTSGGEQETQYF,TGCGCCAGCACCTCGGGGGGGGAGCAAGAGACCCAGTACTTC
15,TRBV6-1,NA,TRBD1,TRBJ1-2,CARICRDREDYGYTF,TGTGCCAGAATATGCCGGGACAGAGAAGATTATGGCTACACCTTC
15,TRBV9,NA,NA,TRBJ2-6,CASSVGASGANVLTF,TGTGCCAGCAGCGTAGGGGCGTCTGGGGCCAACGTCCTGACTTTC
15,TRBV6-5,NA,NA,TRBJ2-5,CASSYSNRDGETQYF,TGTGCCAGCAGTTACTCGAACAGGGACGGAGAGACCCAGTACTTC
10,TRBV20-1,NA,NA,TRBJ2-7,CSAWSNEQYF,TGCAGTGCCTGGAGTAACGAGCAGTACTTC
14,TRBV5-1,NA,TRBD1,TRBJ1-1,CASSFTTGETEAFF,TGCGCCAGCAGCTTCACCACAGGGGAAACTGAAGCTTTCTTT
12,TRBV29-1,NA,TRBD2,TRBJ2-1,CSVGRAGDEQFF,TGCAGCGTCGGGAGGGCCGGGGATGAGCAGTTCTTC
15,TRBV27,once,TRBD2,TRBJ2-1,CASSLSGGSYNEQFF,TGTGCCAGCAGTCTTAGCGGGGGCTCCTACAATGAGCAGTTCTTC
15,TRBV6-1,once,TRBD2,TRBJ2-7,CASSEITSGRYEQYF,TGTGCCAGCAGTGAAATCACTAGCGGGAGGTACGAGCAGTACTTC
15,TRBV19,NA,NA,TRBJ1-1,CASSIAGQTNTEAFF,TGTGCCAGTAGTATAGCCGGACAGACGAACACTGAAGCTTTCTTT
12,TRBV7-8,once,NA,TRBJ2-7,CASSPTSYEQYF,TGTGCCAGCAGTCCGACATCCTACGAGCAGTACTTC
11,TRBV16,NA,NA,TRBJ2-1,CASSYGGEQFF,TGTGCCAGCAGTTACGGTGGTGAGCAGTTCTTC
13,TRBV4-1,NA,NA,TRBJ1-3,CASSQGTGDPIYF,TGCGCCAGCAGCCAGGGAACGGGGGACCCAATATATTTT
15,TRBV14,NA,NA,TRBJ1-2,CASSQDRGSNYGYTF,TGTGCCAGCAGCCAGGATCGCGGGAGTAACTATGGCTACACCTTC